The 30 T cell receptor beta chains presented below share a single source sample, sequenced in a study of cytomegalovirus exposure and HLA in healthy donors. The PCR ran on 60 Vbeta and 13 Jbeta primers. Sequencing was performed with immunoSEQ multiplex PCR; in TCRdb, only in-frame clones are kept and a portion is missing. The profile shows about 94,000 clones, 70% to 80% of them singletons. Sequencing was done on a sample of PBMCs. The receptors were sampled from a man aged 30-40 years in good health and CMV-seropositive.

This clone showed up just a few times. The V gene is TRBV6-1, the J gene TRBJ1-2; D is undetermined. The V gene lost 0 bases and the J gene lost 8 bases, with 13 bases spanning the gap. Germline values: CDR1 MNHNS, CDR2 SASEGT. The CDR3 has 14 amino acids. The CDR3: CASSEARTSRGYTF. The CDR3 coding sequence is TGTGCCAGCAGTGAAGCCCGGACTTCCCGGGGCTACACCTTC.

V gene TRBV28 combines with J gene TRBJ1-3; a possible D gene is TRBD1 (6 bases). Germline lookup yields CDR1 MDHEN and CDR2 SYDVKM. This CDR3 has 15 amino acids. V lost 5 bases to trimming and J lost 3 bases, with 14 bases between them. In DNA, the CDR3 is TGTGCCAGCAGTCCCCCAGGGGTGAGTGGAAACACCATATATTTT. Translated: CASSPPGVSGNTIYF.

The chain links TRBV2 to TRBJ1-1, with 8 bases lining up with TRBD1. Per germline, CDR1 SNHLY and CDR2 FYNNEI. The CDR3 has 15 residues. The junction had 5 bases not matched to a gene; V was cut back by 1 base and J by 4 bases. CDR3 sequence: CASSEGGQVGTEAFF. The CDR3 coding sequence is TGTGCCAGCAGTGAAGGGGGACAGGTTGGCACTGAAGCTTTCTTT.

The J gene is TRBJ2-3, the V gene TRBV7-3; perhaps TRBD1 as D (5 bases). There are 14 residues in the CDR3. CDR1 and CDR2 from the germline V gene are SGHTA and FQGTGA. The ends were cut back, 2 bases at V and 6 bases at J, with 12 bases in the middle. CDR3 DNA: TGTGCCAGCAGCTTATCCACAGGTCCGGATACGCAGTATTTT. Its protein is CASSLSTGPDTQYF.

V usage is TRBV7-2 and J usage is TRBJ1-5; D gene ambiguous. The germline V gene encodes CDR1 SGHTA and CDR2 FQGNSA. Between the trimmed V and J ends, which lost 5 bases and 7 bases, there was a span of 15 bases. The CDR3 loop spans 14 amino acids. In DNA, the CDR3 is TGTGCCAGCAGCCCACGAGTCGGAGGGCAGCCCCAGCATTTT. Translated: CASSPRVGGQPQHF.

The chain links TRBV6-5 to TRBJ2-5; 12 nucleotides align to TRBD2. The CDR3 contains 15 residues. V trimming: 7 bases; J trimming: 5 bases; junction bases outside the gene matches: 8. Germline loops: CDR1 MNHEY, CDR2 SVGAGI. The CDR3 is CASTLTSGSGETQYF. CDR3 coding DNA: TGTGCCAGCACCCTGACTAGCGGGAGCGGTGAGACCCAGTACTTC.

CDR3 bases: TGTGCCAGCAGTGGGAGGCAGGGTACCTACGAGCAGTACTTC. This codes for CASSGRQGTYEQYF. The chain employs TRBV28 and TRBJ2-7; weak D call: TRBD2 (6 bases). V was clipped by 5 bases and J by 2 bases, with 13 bases between them. Germline loops: CDR1 MDHEN, CDR2 SYDVKM. This CDR3 spans 14 amino acids.

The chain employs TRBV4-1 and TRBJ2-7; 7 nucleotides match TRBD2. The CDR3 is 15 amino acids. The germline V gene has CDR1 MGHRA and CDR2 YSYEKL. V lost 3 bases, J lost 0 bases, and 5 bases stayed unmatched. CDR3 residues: CASSQERGPSYEQYF. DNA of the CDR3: TGCGCCAGCAGCCAGGAGCGGGGTCCCTCCTACGAGCAGTACTTC.

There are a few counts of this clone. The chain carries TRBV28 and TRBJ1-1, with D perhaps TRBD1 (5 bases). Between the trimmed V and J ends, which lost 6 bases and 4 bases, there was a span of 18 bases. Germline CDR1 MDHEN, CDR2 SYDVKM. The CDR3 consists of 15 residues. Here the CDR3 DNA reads TGTGCCAGCAGCCTTTCGACAGATTGGGCCACTGAAGCTTTCTTT. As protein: CASSLSTDWATEAFF.

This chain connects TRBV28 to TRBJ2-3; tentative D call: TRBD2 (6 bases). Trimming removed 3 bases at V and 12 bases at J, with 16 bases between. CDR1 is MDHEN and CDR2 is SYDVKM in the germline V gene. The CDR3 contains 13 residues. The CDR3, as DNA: TGTGCCAGCAGTTTCTCAGCTGGGGGGATACAGTATTTT. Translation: CASSFSAGGIQYF. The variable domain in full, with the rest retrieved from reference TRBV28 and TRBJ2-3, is DVKVTQSSRYLVKRTGEKVFLECVQDMDHENMFWYRQDPGLGLRLIYFSYDVKMKEKGDIPEGYSVSREKKERFSLILESASTNQTSMYLCASSFSAGGIQYFGPGTRLTVL.

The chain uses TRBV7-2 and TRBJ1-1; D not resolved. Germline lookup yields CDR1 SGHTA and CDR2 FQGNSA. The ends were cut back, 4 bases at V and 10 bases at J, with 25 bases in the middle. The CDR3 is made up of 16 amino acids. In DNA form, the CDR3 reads TGTGCCAGCAGCTCCTTTTTGGAGGGCCCCTCCGCCCGAGCTTTCTTT. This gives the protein CASSSFLEGPSARAFF. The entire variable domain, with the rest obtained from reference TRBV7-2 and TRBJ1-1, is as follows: GAGVSQSPSNKVTEKGKDVELRCDPISGHTALYWYRQSLGQGLEFLIYFQGNSAPDKSGLPSDRFSAERTGGSVSTLTIQRTQQEDSAVYLCASSSFLEGPSARAFFGQGTRLTVV.

The CDR3 coding sequence is TGTGCCAGCAAGCTATGGGACTCCACAGATACGCAGTATTTT. This codes for CASKLWDSTDTQYF. V gene TRBV6-5 combines with J gene TRBJ2-3, with D perhaps matching TRBD2 (6 bases). The CDR3 is 14 amino acids. V lost 7 bases and J 2 bases, leaving 13 bases between the germline ends. CDR1 and CDR2 from the germline V gene are MNHEY and SVGAGI.

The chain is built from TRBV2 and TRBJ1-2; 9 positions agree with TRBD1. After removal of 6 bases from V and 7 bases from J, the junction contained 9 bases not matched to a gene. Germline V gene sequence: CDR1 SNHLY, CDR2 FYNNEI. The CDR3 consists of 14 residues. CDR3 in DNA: TGTGCCAGCAGGCAACCGGGACAGGGCGTTGGCTACACCTTC. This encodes CASRQPGQGVGYTF.

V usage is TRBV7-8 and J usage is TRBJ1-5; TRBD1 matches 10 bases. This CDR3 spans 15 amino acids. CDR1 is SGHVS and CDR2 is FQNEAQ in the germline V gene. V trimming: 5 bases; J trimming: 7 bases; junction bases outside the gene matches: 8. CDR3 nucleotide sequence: TGTGCCAGCAGCACCCAGACAGGGGGCGCCCAGCCCCAGCATTTT. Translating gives CASSTQTGGAQPQHF.

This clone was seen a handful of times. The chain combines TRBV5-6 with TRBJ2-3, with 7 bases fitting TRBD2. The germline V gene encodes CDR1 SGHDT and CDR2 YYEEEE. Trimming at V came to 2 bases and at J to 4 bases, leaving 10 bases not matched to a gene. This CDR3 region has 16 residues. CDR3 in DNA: TGTGCCAGCAGCTTACTAGGGAGGGCCGCACCAGATACGCAGTATTTT. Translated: CASSLLGRAAPDTQYF.

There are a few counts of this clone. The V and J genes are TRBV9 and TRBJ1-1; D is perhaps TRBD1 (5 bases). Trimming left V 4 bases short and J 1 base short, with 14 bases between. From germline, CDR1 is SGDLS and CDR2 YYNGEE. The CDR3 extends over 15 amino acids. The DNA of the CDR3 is TGTGCCAGCAGCAAAAGGGGTAGGGGGAACACTGAAGCTTTCTTT. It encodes CASSKRGRGNTEAFF.

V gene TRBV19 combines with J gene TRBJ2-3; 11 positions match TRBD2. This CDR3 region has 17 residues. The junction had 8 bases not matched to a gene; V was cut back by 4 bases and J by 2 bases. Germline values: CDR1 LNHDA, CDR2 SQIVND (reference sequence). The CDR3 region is CASSTYSGREFTDTQYF. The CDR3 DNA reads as TGTGCCAGTAGTACCTATAGCGGGAGGGAATTCACAGATACGCAGTATTTT.

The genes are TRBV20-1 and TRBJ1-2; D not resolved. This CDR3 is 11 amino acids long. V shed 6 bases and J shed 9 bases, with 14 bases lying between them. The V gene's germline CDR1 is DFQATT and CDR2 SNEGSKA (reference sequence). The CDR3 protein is CSAGEGSSYTF. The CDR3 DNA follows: TGCAGTGCCGGGGAGGGTAGCAGCTACACCTTC.

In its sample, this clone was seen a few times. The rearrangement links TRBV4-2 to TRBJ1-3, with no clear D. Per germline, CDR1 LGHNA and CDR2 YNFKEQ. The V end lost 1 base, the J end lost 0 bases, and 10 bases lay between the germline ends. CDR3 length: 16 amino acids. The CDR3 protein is CASSQAEGDSGNTIYF. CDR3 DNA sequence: TGTGCCAGCAGCCAAGCGGAGGGAGACTCTGGAAACACCATATATTTT.

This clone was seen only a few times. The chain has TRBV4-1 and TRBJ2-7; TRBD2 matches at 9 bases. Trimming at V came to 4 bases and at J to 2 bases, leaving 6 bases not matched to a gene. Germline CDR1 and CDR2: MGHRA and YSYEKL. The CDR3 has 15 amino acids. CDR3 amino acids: CASSLLLAGAYEQYF. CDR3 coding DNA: TGCGCCAGCAGCCTTCTTTTAGCGGGAGCCTACGAGCAGTACTTC.

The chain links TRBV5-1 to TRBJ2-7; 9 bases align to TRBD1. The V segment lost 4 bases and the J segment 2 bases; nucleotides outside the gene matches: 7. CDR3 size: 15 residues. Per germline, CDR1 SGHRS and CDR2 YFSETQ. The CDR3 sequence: CASSPRTGETYEQYF. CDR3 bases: TGCGCCAGCAGCCCCAGGACAGGGGAAACCTACGAGCAGTACTTC.

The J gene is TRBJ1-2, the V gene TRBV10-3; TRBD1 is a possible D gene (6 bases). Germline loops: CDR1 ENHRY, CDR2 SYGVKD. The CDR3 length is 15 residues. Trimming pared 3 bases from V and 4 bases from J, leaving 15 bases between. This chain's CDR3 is CAISDKGQNSYGYTF. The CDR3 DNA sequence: TGTGCCATCAGTGACAAAGGACAGAACTCCTATGGCTACACCTTC.

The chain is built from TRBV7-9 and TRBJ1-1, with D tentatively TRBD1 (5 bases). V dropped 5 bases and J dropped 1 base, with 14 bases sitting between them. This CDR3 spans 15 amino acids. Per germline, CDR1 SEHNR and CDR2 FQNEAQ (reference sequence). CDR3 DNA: TGTGCCAGCAGCCAACCCGTGACAGCGAACACTGAAGCTTTCTTT. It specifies CASSQPVTANTEAFF.

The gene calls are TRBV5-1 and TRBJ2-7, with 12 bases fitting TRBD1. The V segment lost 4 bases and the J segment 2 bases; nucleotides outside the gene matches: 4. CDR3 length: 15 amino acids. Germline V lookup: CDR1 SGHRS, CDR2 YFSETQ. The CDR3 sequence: CASSLGQGAPYEQYF. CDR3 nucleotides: TGCGCCAGCAGCCTGGGACAGGGGGCACCCTACGAGCAGTACTTC.

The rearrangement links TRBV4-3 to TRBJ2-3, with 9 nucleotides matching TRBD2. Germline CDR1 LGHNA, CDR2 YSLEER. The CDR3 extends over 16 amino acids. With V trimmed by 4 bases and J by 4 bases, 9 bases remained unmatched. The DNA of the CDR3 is TGCGCCAGCAGCCCCCGTGGTAGCGGGAGACCAGATACGCAGTATTTT. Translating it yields CASSPRGSGRPDTQYF.

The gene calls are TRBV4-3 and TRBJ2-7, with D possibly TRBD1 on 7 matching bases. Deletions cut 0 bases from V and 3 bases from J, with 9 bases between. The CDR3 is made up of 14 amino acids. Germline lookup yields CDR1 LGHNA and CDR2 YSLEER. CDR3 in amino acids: CASSQDRGDYEQYF. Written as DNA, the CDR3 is TGCGCCAGCAGCCAAGACAGGGGGGACTACGAGCAGTACTTC.

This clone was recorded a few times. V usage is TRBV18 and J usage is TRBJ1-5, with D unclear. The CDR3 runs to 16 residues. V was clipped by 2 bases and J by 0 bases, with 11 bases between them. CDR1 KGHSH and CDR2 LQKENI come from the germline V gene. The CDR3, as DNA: TGTGCCAGCTCACCAGAGGCCGAGAATAGCAATCAGCCCCAGCATTTT. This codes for CASSPEAENSNQPQHF.

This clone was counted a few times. CDR3 bases: TGCGCCAGCAGCTGGTCAGCAGGGACAGATGCTCGAGAAGCTTTCTTT. Translating it yields CASSWSAGTDAREAFF. J is TRBJ1-1 and V is TRBV5-1; 7 bases fit TRBD1. Germline lookup yields CDR1 SGHRS and CDR2 YFSETQ. V lost 3 bases to trimming and J lost 8 bases; unmatched junction nucleotides: 16. The CDR3 is 16 amino acids.

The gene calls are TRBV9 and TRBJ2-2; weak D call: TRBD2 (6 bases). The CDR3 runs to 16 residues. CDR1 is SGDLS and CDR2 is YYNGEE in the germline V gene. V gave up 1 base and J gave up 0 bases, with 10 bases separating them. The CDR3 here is CASSVSSGANTGELFF. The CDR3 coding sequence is TGTGCCAGCAGCGTAAGTAGCGGAGCGAACACCGGGGAGCTGTTTTTT.

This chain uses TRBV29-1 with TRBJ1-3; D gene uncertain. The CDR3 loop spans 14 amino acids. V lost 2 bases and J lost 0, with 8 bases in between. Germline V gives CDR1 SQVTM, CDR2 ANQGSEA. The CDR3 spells CSVERMSSGNTIYF. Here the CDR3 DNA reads TGCAGCGTTGAAAGAATGAGCTCTGGAAACACCATATATTTT.